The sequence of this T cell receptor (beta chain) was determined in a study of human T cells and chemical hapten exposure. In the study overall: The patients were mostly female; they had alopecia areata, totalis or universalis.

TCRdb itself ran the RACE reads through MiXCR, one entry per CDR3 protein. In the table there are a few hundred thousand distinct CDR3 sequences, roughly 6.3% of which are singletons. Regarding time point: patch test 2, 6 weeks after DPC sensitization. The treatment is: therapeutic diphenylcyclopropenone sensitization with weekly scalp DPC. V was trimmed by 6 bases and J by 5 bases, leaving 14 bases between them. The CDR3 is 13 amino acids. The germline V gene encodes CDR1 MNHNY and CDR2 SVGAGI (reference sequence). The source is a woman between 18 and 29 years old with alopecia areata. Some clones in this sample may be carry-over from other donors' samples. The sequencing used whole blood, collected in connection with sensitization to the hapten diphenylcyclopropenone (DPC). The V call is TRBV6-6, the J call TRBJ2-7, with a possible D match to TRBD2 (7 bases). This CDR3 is CASRPGGGHEQYF. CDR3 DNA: TGTGCCAGCAGACCGGGGGGCGGGCACGAGCAGTACTTC.